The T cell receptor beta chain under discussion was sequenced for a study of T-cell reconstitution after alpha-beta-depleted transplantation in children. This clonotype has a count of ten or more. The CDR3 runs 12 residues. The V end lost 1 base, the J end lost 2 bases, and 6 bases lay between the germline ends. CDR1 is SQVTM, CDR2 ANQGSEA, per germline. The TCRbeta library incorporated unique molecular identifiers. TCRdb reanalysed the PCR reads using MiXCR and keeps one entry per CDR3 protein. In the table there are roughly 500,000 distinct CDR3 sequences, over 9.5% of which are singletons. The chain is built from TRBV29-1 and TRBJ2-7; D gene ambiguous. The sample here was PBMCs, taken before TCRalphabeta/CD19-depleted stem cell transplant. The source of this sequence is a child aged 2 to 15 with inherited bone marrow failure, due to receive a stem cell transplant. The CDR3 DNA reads TGCAGCGTTGAAGCGGCAGCCTACGAGCAGTACTTC. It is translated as CSVEAAAYEQYF.